This T cell receptor (beta chain) was identified in a study of control samples from healthy donors and cancer patients. This table comes from immunoSEQ multiplex PCR, and its TCRdb copy is limited to in-frame clones, with some not included. Among about 160,000 clones listed, approximately 90% were seen once. Germline CDR1 is LNHDA and CDR2 is SQIVND (reference sequence). The V gene lost 5 bases and the J gene lost 4 bases, with 18 bases spanning the gap. This CDR3 spans 16 amino acids. Sequenced sample: blood. The rearrangement uses TRBV19 and TRBJ1-3; a possible D gene is TRBD1 (6 bases). The receptor was derived from a man between 25 and 39 years old in good health. The CDR3 is CASSPRTVTAGNTIYF. As DNA, the CDR3 is TGTGCCAGTAGTCCCCGGACAGTCACAGCGGGAAACACCATATATTTT.